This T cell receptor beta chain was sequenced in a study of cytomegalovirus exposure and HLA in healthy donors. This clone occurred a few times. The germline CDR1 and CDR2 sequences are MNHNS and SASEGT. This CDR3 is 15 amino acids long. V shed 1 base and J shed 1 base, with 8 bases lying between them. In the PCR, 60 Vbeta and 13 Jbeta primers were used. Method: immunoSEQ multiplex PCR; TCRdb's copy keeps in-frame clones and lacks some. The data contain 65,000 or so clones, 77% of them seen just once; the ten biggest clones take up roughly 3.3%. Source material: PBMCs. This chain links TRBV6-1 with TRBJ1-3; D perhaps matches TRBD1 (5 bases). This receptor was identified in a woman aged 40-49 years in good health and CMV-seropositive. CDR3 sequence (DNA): TGTGCCAGCAGTGAAGACGGGACTTCTGGAAACACCATATATTTT. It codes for CASSEDGTSGNTIYF.